This T cell receptor (beta chain) stems from a study of early T cells in non-severe SARS-CoV-2 infection. TCRdb reanalysed the 5' RACE reads using MiXCR and keeps one entry per CDR3 protein. The profile shows tens of thousands of distinct CDR3 sequences, 10% to 15% of them singletons. CDR1 and CDR2 (germline): MNHNY, SVGAGI (reference sequence). The trim removed 5 bases at V and 5 bases at J, leaving 4 bases unmatched. The CDR3 is 14 amino acids. A few counts support this clonotype. This specimen consisted of whole blood, obtained at baseline. The clonotype originates from an adult who was a healthcare worker with PCR-confirmed SARS-CoV-2 infection or an uninfected control (not recorded which). The donor label of this sample is uncertain. V is TRBV6-6 and J is TRBJ1-1; 11 bases fit TRBD1. Written as DNA, the CDR3 is TGTGCCAGCAGTCTATGGGACAGGGGGACTGAAGCTTTCTTT. Residues: CASSLWDRGTEAFF.